Each of the 31 T cell receptor beta chains below was sequenced from the same sample in a study of naive and memory T cell subsets. Overall study findings and caveats: A few larger clonotypes appeared in naive repertoires, especially CD8, possibly memory cells re-expressing CD45RA.

No antigen has been assigned to these receptors. Two oligonucleotides, mixed equimolar, formed the beta constant-region primer covering TRBC1 and TRBC2. The ligated cDNA underwent four PCR rounds using SP2 and nested alpha and beta constant-region primers. One entry per CDR3 protein, called by TCRdb with MiXCR from the UMI-ligation and nested PCR reads. The sample contains roughly 83,000 distinct CDR3 sequences, 11% of which appear only once. The sequenced material came from naive CD4+ T cells from blood. Receptors were obtained from a human donor in good health.

This clonotype was recorded at least ten times. The chain recombines TRBV6-1 with TRBJ2-2; TRBD1 aligns across 8 bases. CDR1 and CDR2 (germline): MNHNS, SASEGT. CDR3 length: 15 amino acids. The V gene end was trimmed by 4 bases and the J gene end by 3 bases; junction bases not matched to a gene: 4. This CDR3 reads CASSGQGAYTGELFF. The DNA of the CDR3 is TGTGCCAGCAGTGGGCAGGGGGCTTACACCGGGGAGCTGTTTTTT.

In this sample, this clonotype turned up a few times. CDR3 bases: TGTGCCAGCAGCCTAGGGGGATTTTTAATGACAGATACGCAGTATTTT. It yields the protein CASSLGGFLMTDTQYF. This chain uses TRBV12-3 or TRBV12-4 with TRBJ2-3; D is perhaps TRBD1 (6 bases). The CDR3 contains 16 residues. V gave up 6 bases and J gave up 3 bases, with 19 bases separating them.

This clonotype came up a few times. The chain couples TRBV12-3 or TRBV12-4 to TRBJ2-1; D could derive from TRBD1 or TRBD2 (6 bases each). This CDR3 is 15 amino acids long. The germline V and J ends were trimmed by 3 bases and 2 bases, with 11 bases remaining between them. The CDR3 region has the DNA TGTGCCAGCAGTTTCTCGGGGGCCCCCTACAATGAGCAGTTCTTC. Protein product: CASSFSGAPYNEQFF.

This clonotype was detected many times. The chain has TRBV5-1 and TRBJ1-6; D remains unclear. CDR3 length: 16 residues. V lost 7 bases, J lost 5 bases, and 19 bases lay in between. The germline gives CDR1 SGHRS, CDR2 YFSETQ. The CDR3 DNA reads TGCGCCAGCCGCCGGTCTCTGCAGGCCGATAATTCACCCCTCCACTTT. Protein product: CASRRSLQADNSPLHF.

This clonotype was found a few times. DNA for the CDR3: TGCGCCAGCAGCTTGGTACCAGGGACAAACACTGAAGCTTTCTTT. It yields the protein CASSLVPGTNTEAFF. The chain joins TRBV5-1 to TRBJ1-1; D is perhaps TRBD1 (6 bases). Germline values: CDR1 SGHRS, CDR2 YFSETQ. V shed 0 bases and J shed 2 bases, with 11 bases lying between them. The CDR3 runs 15 residues.

Only a few counts were recorded for this clonotype. The chain joins TRBV7-3 to TRBJ2-3; D perhaps matches TRBD2 (6 bases). CDR1 is SGHTA and CDR2 is FQGTGA in the germline V gene. V lost 5 bases and J lost 0, with 12 bases in between. CDR3 length equals 15 residues. The CDR3 nucleotides are TGTGCCAGCAGCCTACAGAGCGGGAGCACAGATACGCAGTATTTT. Amino acids: CASSLQSGSTDTQYF.

The chain joins TRBV25-1 to TRBJ1-2; D might be TRBD1 (5 bases). The germline V gene encodes CDR1 MGHDK and CDR2 SYGVNS. This CDR3 spans 12 amino acids. V lost 8 bases and J lost 4, with 11 bases in between. DNA of the CDR3: TGTGCCAGCTTGGGGGAGCGCTATGGCTACACCTTC. Translating it yields CASLGERYGYTF.

This clonotype was observed a handful of times. The chain couples TRBV9 to TRBJ1-1, with 7 nucleotides matching TRBD1. V shed 4 bases, J shed 6 bases, and the junction held 6 bases outside the gene matches. From germline, CDR1 is SGDLS and CDR2 YYNGEE. This CDR3 is 13 amino acids long. CDR3 in DNA: TGTGCCAGCAGCCCAGACAGGGTTGCTGAAGCTTTCTTT. The encoded protein is CASSPDRVAEAFF.

This chain joins TRBV25-1 and TRBJ2-3; D ambiguous. Germline CDR1 and CDR2: MGHDK and SYGVNS. Trimming shortened V by 6 bases and J by 5 bases, and 9 bases separated the two germline ends. The CDR3 length is 12 residues. CDR3 bases: TGTGCCAGCAGCGCGCTGAAAGATACGCAGTATTTT. Protein: CASSALKDTQYF.

The table lists this clonotype with many counts. The V and J genes are TRBV28 and TRBJ1-5; D unresolved. This CDR3 has 12 residues. The germline gives CDR1 MDHEN, CDR2 SYDVKM. V was clipped by 5 bases and J by 13 bases, with 15 bases between them. The CDR3 DNA reads TGTGCCAGCAGTCTCCAACAGACACGGCAGCATTTT. This codes for CASSLQQTRQHF.

The genes are TRBV20-1 and TRBJ2-5; possibly TRBD2 for D (5 bases). The CDR3 spans 13 residues. With 2 bases removed from V and 2 bases from J, the gap between germline ends came to 9 bases. Germline V lookup: CDR1 DFQATT, CDR2 SNEGSKA (reference sequence). CDR3 sequence reads: CSARYGIQETQYF. CDR3 nucleotides: TGCAGTGCTAGATACGGGATTCAAGAGACCCAGTACTTC.

In DNA form, the CDR3 reads TGTGCCAGCAGACCGACCGAGGCTGGAAACACCATATATTTT. The encoded protein is CASRPTEAGNTIYF. The chain combines TRBV6-2 or TRBV6-3 with TRBJ1-3; D is unresolved. This CDR3 is 14 amino acids long. Germline CDR1 reads MNHEY; CDR2 reads SVGEGT. Trimming took 6 bases from V and 2 from J, leaving 11 bases between them.

This clonotype has only a few counts. The genes are TRBV30 and TRBJ2-7, with D unresolved. V was shortened by 0 bases and J by 7 bases, with 13 bases between the two germline ends. CDR1 GTSNPN and CDR2 SVGIG come from the germline V gene (reference sequence). There are 13 residues in the CDR3. CDR3 amino acids: CAWSVLSSVEQYF. For the CDR3, the DNA is TGTGCCTGGAGTGTACTGTCATCGGTGGAGCAGTACTTC. Full variable domain (outside the CDR3, taken from reference TRBV30 and TRBJ2-7): SQTIHQWPATLVQPVGSPLSLECTVEGTSNPNLYWYRQAAGRGLQLLFYSVGIGQISSEVPQNLSASRPQDRQFILSSKKLLLSDSGFYLCAWSVLSSVEQYFGPGTRLTVT.

This rearrangement joins TRBV11-1 to TRBJ1-2; D not certain. CDR1 SGHAT and CDR2 FQDESV come from the germline V gene (reference sequence). V was cut by 2 bases and J by 6 bases, with 10 bases left in between. The CDR3 spans 13 residues. CDR3: CASSLRGFDGYTF. In DNA form, the CDR3 reads TGTGCCAGCAGCTTACGGGGTTTCGATGGCTACACCTTC.

The V and J genes are TRBV7-2 and TRBJ2-7, with 11 bases fitting TRBD2. V was clipped by 5 bases and J by 3 bases; unmatched bases: 12. Germline V gives CDR1 SGHTA, CDR2 FQGNSA. The CDR3 has 17 residues. CDR3 region: CASSGAVAGGAIYEQYF. CDR3 nucleotide sequence: TGTGCCAGCAGCGGCGCCGTAGCGGGAGGGGCGATCTACGAGCAGTACTTC.

This clonotype came up many times. This sequence joins TRBV29-1 and TRBJ2-4; TRBD1 or TRBD2 may be the D gene (5 bases each). The CDR3 runs to 14 residues. Trimming removed 4 bases at V and 0 bases at J, with 10 bases between. Germline assignment: CDR1 SQVTM and CDR2 ANQGSEA. CDR3 nucleotide sequence: TGCAGCGTTGCCTCCGGGACAGCCAAAAACATTCAGTACTTC. It translates to CSVASGTAKNIQYF.

This clonotype was picked up a small number of times. This sequence joins TRBV21-1 and TRBJ2-7. TRBV21-1 is given as a pseudogene. There are 14 residues in the CDR3. In DNA, the CDR3 is TGTGCCAGCAGCGTGAGGACAGGGCGCCACGAGCAGTACTTC. It is translated as CASSVRTGRHEQYF.

The chain recombines TRBV20-1 with TRBJ2-3; 7 bases are shared with TRBD1. After removal of 4 bases from V and 8 bases from J, the junction contained 3 bases not matched to a gene. The CDR3 is 11 amino acids. Per germline, CDR1 DFQATT and CDR2 SNEGSKA (reference sequence). CDR3 region: CSANRQGTQYF. CDR3 DNA: TGCAGTGCTAACAGACAGGGTACGCAGTATTTT.

This clonotype was counted many times. The J gene is TRBJ2-1, the V gene TRBV29-1, with 8 bases that match TRBD2. The CDR3 runs to 13 residues. The germline CDR1 and CDR2 sequences are SQVTM and ANQGSEA. With V trimmed by 5 bases and J by 7 bases, 7 bases remained unmatched. In DNA form, the CDR3 reads TGCAGCGTTATCAGCGGGAGTCGGAATGAGCAGTTCTTC. Translation gives CSVISGSRNEQFF.

This clonotype has a handful of counts. The rearrangement links TRBV3-1 to TRBJ2-4, with a weak D call TRBD1 (6 bases). This CDR3 spans 15 amino acids. CDR1 and CDR2 (germline): LGHDT, YNNKEL (reference sequence). Trimming left V 4 bases short and J 8 bases short, with 18 bases between. The CDR3 DNA is TGTGCCAGCAGCCCTCGGGACACCCGACTTTACATTCAGTACTTC. Translating gives CASSPRDTRLYIQYF. Variable domain in full (rest from reference TRBV3-1 and TRBJ2-4): DTAVSQTPKYLVTQMGNDKSIKCEQNLGHDTMYWYKQDSKKFLKIMFSYNNKELIINETVPNRFSPKSPDKAHLNLHINSLELGDSAVYFCASSPRDTRLYIQYFGAGTRLSVL.

The gene calls are TRBV7-6 and TRBJ2-7; TRBD2 agrees at 7 bases. There are 16 residues in the CDR3. The V segment lost 1 base and the J segment 6 bases; nucleotides outside the gene matches: 12. Per the germline V gene, CDR1 is SGHVS and CDR2 is FNYEAQ. DNA of the CDR3: TGTGCCAGCAGCTTAGGGACCTCCGGGACTATCGTCGAGCAGTACTTC. Translation gives CASSLGTSGTIVEQYF.

This clonotype was seen a few times. This chain uses TRBV7-2 with TRBJ1-6, with 8 bases identical to TRBD1. Germline V CDR1 and CDR2: SGHTA, FQGNSA. There are 15 residues in the CDR3. V gave up 5 bases and J gave up 8 bases; unmatched junction bases: 8. DNA of the CDR3: TGTGCCAGCAGCCCCGGGGACAGGATTTATTCACCCCTCCACTTT. It yields the protein CASSPGDRIYSPLHF.

The chain is built from TRBV30 and TRBJ1-4; D ambiguous. Germline-derived CDR1 and CDR2 are GTSNPN and SVGIG (reference sequence). The CDR3 is made up of 13 amino acids. The V gene lost 7 bases and the J gene lost 0 bases, with 9 bases spanning the gap. CDR3 in amino acids: CASSAPTNEKLFF. Here the CDR3 DNA reads TGTGCCTCTTCAGCGCCAACTAATGAAAAACTGTTTTTT. The whole variable domain, filled in from reference TRBV30 and TRBJ1-4, reads SQTIHQWPATLVQPVGSPLSLECTVEGTSNPNLYWYRQAAGRGLQLLFYSVGIGQISSEVPQNLSASRPQDRQFILSSKKLLLSDSGFYLCASSAPTNEKLFFGSGTQLSVL.

V is TRBV20-1 and J is TRBJ1-1; D is possibly TRBD1 (6 bases). The germline V gene has CDR1 DFQATT and CDR2 SNEGSKA (reference sequence). CDR3 length: 13 residues. V gave up 3 bases and J gave up 7 bases, with 15 bases separating them. CDR3 loop: CSARDTGFGEAFF. The CDR3 coding sequence is TGCAGTGCTAGGGATACAGGGTTCGGTGAAGCTTTCTTT.

In this sample, this clonotype turned up a few times. The rearrangement uses TRBV3-1 and TRBJ2-4; TRBD1 matches at 7 bases. Germline CDR1 is LGHDT and CDR2 is YNNKEL (reference sequence). The CDR3 is 14 residues long. The trim removed 2 bases at V and 3 bases at J, leaving 1 base unmatched. The CDR3 sequence is CASSQRDSKNIQYF. The DNA of the CDR3 is TGTGCCAGCAGCCAACGGGACAGCAAAAACATTCAGTACTTC.

This chain joins TRBV4-1 and TRBJ1-4, with 7 positions matching TRBD1. The length of the CDR3 is 17 residues. Germline assignment: CDR1 MGHRA and CDR2 YSYEKL. V dropped 1 base and J dropped 6; count of bases not matched to a gene: 11. DNA of the CDR3: TGCGCCAGCAGCCAAGTGACAGGGAATGGCCCTGATGAAAAACTGTTTTTT. It is translated as CASSQVTGNGPDEKLFF.

This clonotype showed up just a few times. This chain joins TRBV7-9 and TRBJ2-3; 11 bases fit TRBD2. V gave up 5 bases and J gave up 2 bases; unmatched junction bases: 6. Germline assignment: CDR1 SEHNR and CDR2 FQNEAQ (reference sequence). The CDR3 totals 16 residues. The CDR3 spells CASSPGTSGFTDTQYF. The CDR3 DNA reads as TGTGCCAGCAGCCCCGGGACTAGCGGATTCACAGATACGCAGTATTTT.

The J gene is TRBJ1-6, the V gene TRBV29-1; 9 bases agree with TRBD1. CDR3 length equals 13 residues. In germline, CDR1 is SQVTM, CDR2 ANQGSEA. The trim removed 6 bases at V and 8 bases at J, leaving 5 bases unmatched. CDR3 in DNA: TGCAGCGTCTCGACAGGGGGGGATTCACCCCTCCACTTT. Protein product: CSVSTGGDSPLHF.

This clonotype was seen more than once but under ten times. CDR3 loop: CASSRQTTSTDTQYF. The CDR3 DNA sequence: TGTGCCAGCAGCCGACAGACAACTAGCACAGATACGCAGTATTTT. The chain couples TRBV7-2 to TRBJ2-3, with a tentative D call TRBD1 (5 bases). This CDR3 has 15 residues. Germline CDR1 SGHTA, CDR2 FQGNSA. Trimming shortened V by 5 bases and J by 0 bases, and 12 bases separated the two germline ends.

The table lists this clonotype with a few counts. The chain links TRBV12-3 or TRBV12-4 to TRBJ2-7; TRBD1 might be the D (6 bases). The ends were cut back, 4 bases at V and 6 bases at J, with 19 bases in the middle. The CDR3 totals 15 residues. CDR3 coding DNA: TGTGCCAGCAGTTGGGGCCAGACAGGTAGTCCCGAGCAGTACTTC. Amino acid sequence: CASSWGQTGSPEQYF.

This clonotype was seen a few times. The chain links TRBV3-1 to TRBJ1-1; D is perhaps TRBD1 (5 bases). V shed 7 bases and J shed 0 bases, with 12 bases lying between them. The CDR3 runs 14 residues. Per the germline V gene, CDR1 is LGHDT and CDR2 is YNNKEL (reference sequence). The DNA of the CDR3 is TGTGCCAGCAAACTCACAGGAGTGAACACTGAAGCTTTCTTT. Its protein is CASKLTGVNTEAFF.